The rows below give T cell receptor beta chains drawn from one sample of a study of glioma-infiltrating T cells. Via MiXCR, TCRdb re-called the multiplex PCR reads, giving one row per CDR3 protein. This sample yields a few hundred thousand distinct CDR3 sequences, of which 35% to 45% are seen a single time; about 11% belongs to the top ten. Sample: glioma tissue, nonneoplastic brain tissue, or PBMCs (not recorded which). Source of these receptors: a human donor with low-grade glioma or glioblastoma, undergoing nonglioma brain surgery, or in good health (not recorded which). Each CDR3 is given with its conserved first and last residue. D genes are given only for firm matches. Rows give clone size only sometimes, using once, few, many, or a class for an expanded clone.

j_call: TRBJ2-5
v_call: TRBV4-2
clone_size: few
d_call: -
cdr3_aa: CASSQDSLGPQETQYF
cdr3_nt: TGTGCCAGCAGCCAAGATTCTCTAGGCCCACAAGAGACCCAGTACTTC

j_call: TRBJ2-5
v_call: TRBV11-1
clone_size: once
d_call: -
cdr3_aa: CASSPWLLGRGRQGTQYF
cdr3_nt: TGTGCCAGCAGCCCCTGGCTACTAGGCAGGGGAAGGCAAGGGACCCAGTACTTC

j_call: TRBJ1-5
v_call: TRBV27
clone_size: once
d_call: TRBD1
cdr3_aa: CASSLTGVSNQRQHF
cdr3_nt: TGTGCCAGCAGTTTGACAGGGGTGAGCAATCAGCGCCAGCATTTT

j_call: TRBJ2-1
v_call: TRBV4-2
clone_size: few
d_call: TRBD2
cdr3_aa: CASKREGLNNEQFF
cdr3_nt: TGTGCCAGCAAGCGGGAGGGCCTAAACAATGAGCAGTTCTTC

j_call: TRBJ1-2
v_call: TRBV20-1
clone_size: -
d_call: -
cdr3_aa: CSGFPGGGYTF
cdr3_nt: TGCAGTGGCTTCCCGGGAGGTGGCTACACCTTC

j_call: TRBJ2-1
v_call: TRBV6-5
clone_size: many
d_call: TRBD2
cdr3_aa: CASSYASGPYNEQFF
cdr3_nt: TGTGCCAGCAGTTACGCTAGCGGACCCTACAATGAGCAGTTCTTC

j_call: TRBJ2-7
v_call: TRBV27
clone_size: many
d_call: -
cdr3_aa: CASGTVYEQYF
cdr3_nt: TGTGCCAGCGGTACCGTCTACGAGCAGTACTTC

j_call: TRBJ1-2
v_call: TRBV20-1
clone_size: few
d_call: TRBD1
cdr3_aa: CSARGDSGWGGYTF
cdr3_nt: TGCAGTGCTAGGGGGGACAGTGGCTGGGGAGGCTACACCTTC

j_call: TRBJ2-7
v_call: TRBV5-1
clone_size: -
d_call: TRBD1
cdr3_aa: CASNLGTAVSYEQYF
cdr3_nt: TGCGCCAGCAATCTCGGGACAGCTGTTTCCTACGAGCAGTACTTC

j_call: TRBJ1-3
v_call: TRBV7-9
clone_size: many
d_call: -
cdr3_aa: CASSLGTGNTIYF
cdr3_nt: TGTGCCAGCAGCTTGGGGACTGGAAACACCATATATTTT

j_call: TRBJ2-1
v_call: TRBV4-3
clone_size: -
d_call: -
cdr3_aa: CASSQVKGLDEQFF
cdr3_nt: TGCGCCAGCAGCCAAGTAAAAGGCTTGGATGAGCAGTTCTTC

j_call: TRBJ2-3
v_call: TRBV6-2/TRBV6-3
clone_size: few
d_call: -
cdr3_aa: CASSLDTKNTDTQYF
cdr3_nt: TGTGCCAGCAGTTTGGACACAAAGAACACAGATACGCAGTATTTT

j_call: TRBJ2-1
v_call: TRBV20-1
clone_size: -
d_call: -
cdr3_aa: CSARDLGHNEQFF
cdr3_nt: TGCAGTGCTAGAGATTTGGGGCACAATGAGCAGTTCTTC

j_call: TRBJ2-1
v_call: TRBV20-1
clone_size: once
d_call: TRBD1
cdr3_aa: CSARPLNRDSYNEQFF
cdr3_nt: TGCAGTGCTAGACCATTAAATCGGGACAGCTACAATGAGCAGTTCTTC

j_call: TRBJ2-7
v_call: TRBV6-5
clone_size: many
d_call: -
cdr3_aa: CASSYMGYEQYF
cdr3_nt: TGTGCCAGCAGTTACATGGGGTACGAGCAGTACTTC

j_call: TRBJ2-7
v_call: TRBV20-1
clone_size: -
d_call: -
cdr3_aa: CSARGPDSYEQYF
cdr3_nt: TGCAGTGCTAGAGGACCGGACTCCTACGAGCAGTACTTC

j_call: TRBJ2-7
v_call: TRBV4-1
clone_size: few
d_call: TRBD2
cdr3_aa: CASSQDRGLGYEQYF
cdr3_nt: TGCGCCAGCAGCCAAGATAGGGGACTAGGCTACGAGCAGTACTTC

j_call: TRBJ2-7
v_call: TRBV4-3
clone_size: -
d_call: TRBD1
cdr3_aa: CASSQGSRATGTEPVGQYF
cdr3_nt: TGCGCCAGCAGCCAAGGATCGAGAGCAACCGGGACAGAGCCTGTTGGGCAGTACTTC

j_call: TRBJ1-5
v_call: TRBV20-1
clone_size: -
d_call: -
cdr3_aa: CSARDGRGGRINQPQHF
cdr3_nt: TGCAGTGCTAGAGATGGTCGGGGGGGACGGATAAATCAGCCCCAGCATTTT

j_call: TRBJ2-7
v_call: TRBV4-1
clone_size: few
d_call: TRBD2
cdr3_aa: CASSQGDIISSGRLSYEQYF
cdr3_nt: TGCGCCAGCAGCCAAGGGGACATAATTTCTAGCGGGAGGCTTTCTTACGAGCAGTACTTC

j_call: TRBJ1-2
v_call: TRBV4-2
clone_size: -
d_call: TRBD1
cdr3_aa: CARSQEGADGYTF
cdr3_nt: TGTGCCAGGAGCCAAGAGGGGGCGGATGGCTACACCTTC

j_call: TRBJ1-3
v_call: TRBV20-1
clone_size: many
d_call: -
cdr3_aa: CSALPGPSSGNTIYF
cdr3_nt: TGCAGTGCCCTTCCCGGGCCTAGCTCTGGAAACACCATATATTTT

j_call: TRBJ2-3
v_call: TRBV2
clone_size: -
d_call: -
cdr3_aa: CASSREKDTDTQYF
cdr3_nt: TGTGCCAGCTCTAGAGAAAAGGACACAGATACGCAGTATTTT

j_call: TRBJ1-5
v_call: TRBV12-3/TRBV12-4
clone_size: -
d_call: -
cdr3_aa: CASSSRDTMSQPQHF
cdr3_nt: TGTGCCAGCAGCTCCCGGGACACCATGTCGCAGCCCCAGCATTTT

j_call: TRBJ1-6
v_call: TRBV27
clone_size: many
d_call: -
cdr3_aa: CASSIQRPNSPLHF
cdr3_nt: TGTGCCAGCAGTATACAGCGCCCTAATTCACCCCTCCACTTT

j_call: TRBJ1-2
v_call: TRBV29-1
clone_size: -
d_call: -
cdr3_aa: CSVRDRVVYGYTF
cdr3_nt: TGCAGCGTCCGGGACCGAGTTGTCTATGGCTACACCTTC

j_call: TRBJ2-7
v_call: TRBV7-9
clone_size: -
d_call: -
cdr3_aa: CASSLGQYLGYEQYF
cdr3_nt: TGTGCCAGCAGCTTAGGCCAGTATTTAGGCTACGAGCAGTACTTC

j_call: TRBJ1-5
v_call: TRBV18
clone_size: many
d_call: -
cdr3_aa: CASSLGRGQPQHF
cdr3_nt: TGTGCCAGCTCACTAGGGAGAGGCCAGCCCCAGCATTTT

j_call: TRBJ2-1
v_call: TRBV28
clone_size: -
d_call: -
cdr3_aa: CASSPGGAGGWNEQFF
cdr3_nt: TGTGCCAGCAGTCCAGGGGGGGCGGGAGGTTGGAATGAGCAGTTCTTC

j_call: TRBJ2-4
v_call: TRBV4-1
clone_size: -
d_call: TRBD2
cdr3_aa: CASSQPGTSGRAKNIQYF
cdr3_nt: TGCGCCAGCAGCCAACCCGGGACTAGCGGGAGAGCCAAAAACATTCAGTACTTC

j_call: TRBJ2-7
v_call: TRBV6-2/TRBV6-3
clone_size: -
d_call: TRBD2
cdr3_aa: CAISDPGLAEITYEQYF
cdr3_nt: TGTGCCATCAGTGACCCGGGACTAGCCGAGATTACTTACGAGCAGTACTTC

j_call: TRBJ2-1
v_call: TRBV6-4
clone_size: few
d_call: -
cdr3_aa: CASSEGMEGPNEQFF
cdr3_nt: TGTGCCAGCAGTGAAGGGATGGAGGGGCCCAATGAGCAGTTCTTC

j_call: TRBJ2-4
v_call: TRBV7-8
clone_size: -
d_call: TRBD1
cdr3_aa: CASSSAQHMDRGRDIQYF
cdr3_nt: TGTGCCAGCAGCTCAGCACAACACATGGACAGGGGGCGAGACATTCAGTACTTC

j_call: TRBJ2-7
v_call: TRBV4-1
clone_size: -
d_call: -
cdr3_aa: CASSQMDSEQYF
cdr3_nt: TGCGCCAGCAGCCAGATGGACAGCGAGCAGTACTTC

j_call: TRBJ2-1
v_call: TRBV6-1
clone_size: -
d_call: TRBD2
cdr3_aa: CASRGGLAGVYEQFF
cdr3_nt: TGTGCCAGCAGGGGCGGACTAGCGGGAGTCTATGAGCAGTTCTTC

j_call: TRBJ2-7
v_call: TRBV13
clone_size: -
d_call: TRBD2
cdr3_aa: CASSLISSGYEQYF
cdr3_nt: TGTGCCAGCAGCTTGATTTCTAGCGGCTACGAGCAGTACTTC

j_call: TRBJ2-3
v_call: TRBV2
clone_size: few
d_call: -
cdr3_aa: CASSESSMDYSQAQYF
cdr3_nt: TGTGCCAGCAGTGAATCCTCTATGGACTACTCCCAGGCGCAGTATTTT

j_call: TRBJ2-3
v_call: TRBV28
clone_size: many
d_call: TRBD2
cdr3_aa: CASSFGASGKISTDTQYF
cdr3_nt: TGTGCCAGCAGTTTTGGGGCTAGCGGGAAGATTAGCACAGATACGCAGTATTTT

j_call: TRBJ2-1
v_call: TRBV19
clone_size: few
d_call: -
cdr3_aa: CASSIGRLRTAYPRGRNEQFF
cdr3_nt: TGTGCCAGTAGTATAGGCCGACTAAGGACAGCTTATCCACGGGGGCGCAATGAGCAGTTCTTC

j_call: TRBJ1-5
v_call: TRBV28
clone_size: few
d_call: TRBD1
cdr3_aa: CASSFFRQGVGNQPQHF
cdr3_nt: TGTGCCAGCAGTTTCTTCCGACAGGGAGTAGGGAATCAGCCCCAGCATTTT

j_call: TRBJ2-2
v_call: TRBV12-3/TRBV12-4
clone_size: -
d_call: TRBD2
cdr3_aa: CASSPDYSSGIHTGELFF
cdr3_nt: TGTGCCAGCAGTCCGGATTATTCTAGCGGGATTCACACCGGGGAGCTGTTTTTT

j_call: TRBJ2-2
v_call: TRBV27
clone_size: -
d_call: -
cdr3_aa: CASLRGDHTGELFF
cdr3_nt: TGTGCCAGTCTAAGGGGGGACCACACCGGGGAGCTGTTTTTT

j_call: TRBJ2-1
v_call: TRBV27
clone_size: many
d_call: -
cdr3_aa: CASSADRYNEQFF
cdr3_nt: TGTGCCAGCAGTGCGGACAGATACAATGAGCAGTTCTTC

j_call: TRBJ2-3
v_call: TRBV28
clone_size: many
d_call: TRBD1
cdr3_aa: CASSSPDRADTQYF
cdr3_nt: TGTGCCAGCAGTTCCCCGGACAGGGCAGATACGCAGTATTTT